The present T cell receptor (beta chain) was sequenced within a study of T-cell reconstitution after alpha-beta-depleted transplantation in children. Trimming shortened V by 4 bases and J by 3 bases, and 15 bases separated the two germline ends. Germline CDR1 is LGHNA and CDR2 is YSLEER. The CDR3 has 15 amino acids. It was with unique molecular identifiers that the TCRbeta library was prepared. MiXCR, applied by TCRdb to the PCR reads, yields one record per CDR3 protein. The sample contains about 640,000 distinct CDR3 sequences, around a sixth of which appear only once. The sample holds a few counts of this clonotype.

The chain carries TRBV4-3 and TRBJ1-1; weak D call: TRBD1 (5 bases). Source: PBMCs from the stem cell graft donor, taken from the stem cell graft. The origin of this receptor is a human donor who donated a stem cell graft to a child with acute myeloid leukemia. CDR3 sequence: CASSRLLAGDTEAFF. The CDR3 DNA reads TGCGCCAGCAGCCGCCTATTGGCGGGGGACACTGAAGCTTTCTTT.